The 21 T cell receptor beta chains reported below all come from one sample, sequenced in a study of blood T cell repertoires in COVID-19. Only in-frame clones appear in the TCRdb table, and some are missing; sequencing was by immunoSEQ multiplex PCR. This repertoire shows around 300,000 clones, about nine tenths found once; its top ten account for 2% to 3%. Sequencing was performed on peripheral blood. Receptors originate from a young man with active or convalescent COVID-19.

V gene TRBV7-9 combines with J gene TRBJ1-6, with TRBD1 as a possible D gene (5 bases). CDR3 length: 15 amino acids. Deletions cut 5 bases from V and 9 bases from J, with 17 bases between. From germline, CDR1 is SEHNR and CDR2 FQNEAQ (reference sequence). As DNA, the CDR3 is TGTGCCAGCAGCCTACTGGCAACCGGGGGTTCACCCCTCCACTTT. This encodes CASSLLATGGSPLHF.

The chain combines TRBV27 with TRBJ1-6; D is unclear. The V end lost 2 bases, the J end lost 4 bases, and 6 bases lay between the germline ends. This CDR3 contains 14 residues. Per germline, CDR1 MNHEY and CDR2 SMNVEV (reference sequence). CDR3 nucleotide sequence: TGTGCCAGCAGTTTAGCTACGTATAATTCACCCCTCCACTTT. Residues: CASSLATYNSPLHF.

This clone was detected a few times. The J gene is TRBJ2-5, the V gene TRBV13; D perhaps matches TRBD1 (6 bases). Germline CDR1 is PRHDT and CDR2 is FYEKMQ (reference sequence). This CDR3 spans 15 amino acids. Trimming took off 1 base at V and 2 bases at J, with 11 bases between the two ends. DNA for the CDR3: TGTGCCAGCAGCTTAGAACAGGGTGTACAAGAGACCCAGTACTTC. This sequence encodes CASSLEQGVQETQYF.

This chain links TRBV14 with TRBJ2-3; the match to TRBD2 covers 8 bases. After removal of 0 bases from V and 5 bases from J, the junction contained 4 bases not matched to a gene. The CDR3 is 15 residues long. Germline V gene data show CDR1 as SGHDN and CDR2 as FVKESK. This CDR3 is CASSQDRGGGDTQYF. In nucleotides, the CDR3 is TGTGCCAGCAGCCAAGATCGGGGGGGAGGAGATACGCAGTATTTT. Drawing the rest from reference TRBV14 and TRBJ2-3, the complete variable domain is EAGVTQFPSHSVIEKGQTVTLRCDPISGHDNLYWYRRVMGKEIKFLLHFVKESKQDESGMPNNRFLAERTGGTYSTLKVQPAELEDSGVYFCASSQDRGGGDTQYFGPGTRLTVL.

The DNA of the CDR3 is TGTGCCATCAGGGTGACCCCACAGGACACTGAAGCTTTCTTT. Residues: CAIRVTPQDTEAFF. This sequence joins TRBV10-3 and TRBJ1-1; D is perhaps TRBD1 (5 bases). V was pared by 6 bases and J by 3 bases, with 14 bases between. CDR3 length equals 14 residues. Germline values: CDR1 ENHRY, CDR2 SYGVKD.

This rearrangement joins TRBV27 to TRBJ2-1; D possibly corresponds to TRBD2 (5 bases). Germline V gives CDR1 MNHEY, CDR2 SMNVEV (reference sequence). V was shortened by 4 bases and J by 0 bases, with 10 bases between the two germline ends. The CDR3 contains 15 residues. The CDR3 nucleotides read TGTGCCAGCAGTTGGACTTCCAGCTCCTACAATGAGCAGTTCTTC. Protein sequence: CASSWTSSSYNEQFF.

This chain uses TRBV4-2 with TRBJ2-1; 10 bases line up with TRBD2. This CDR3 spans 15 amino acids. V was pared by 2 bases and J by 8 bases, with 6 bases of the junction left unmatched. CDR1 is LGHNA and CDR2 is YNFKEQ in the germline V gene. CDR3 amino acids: CASSQSGGAVDEQFF. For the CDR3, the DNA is TGTGCCAGCAGCCAAAGCGGGGGGGCCGTGGATGAGCAGTTCTTC.

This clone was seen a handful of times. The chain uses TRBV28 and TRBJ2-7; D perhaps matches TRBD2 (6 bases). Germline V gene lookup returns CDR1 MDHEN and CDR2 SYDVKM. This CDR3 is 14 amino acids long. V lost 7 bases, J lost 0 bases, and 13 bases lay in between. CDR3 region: CASTVGGASYEQYF. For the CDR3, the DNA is TGTGCCAGCACCGTCGGCGGGGCCTCCTACGAGCAGTACTTC. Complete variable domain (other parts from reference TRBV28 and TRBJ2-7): DVKVTQSSRYLVKRTGEKVFLECVQDMDHENMFWYRQDPGLGLRLIYFSYDVKMKEKGDIPEGYSVSREKKERFSLILESASTNQTSMYLCASTVGGASYEQYFGPGTRLTVT.

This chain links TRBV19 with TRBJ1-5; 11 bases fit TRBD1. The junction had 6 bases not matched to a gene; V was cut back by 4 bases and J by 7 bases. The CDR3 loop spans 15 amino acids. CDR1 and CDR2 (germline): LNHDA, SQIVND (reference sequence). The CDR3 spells CASSTRTGGGQPQHF. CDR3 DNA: TGTGCCAGTAGTACCCGGACAGGGGGCGGACAGCCCCAGCATTTT.

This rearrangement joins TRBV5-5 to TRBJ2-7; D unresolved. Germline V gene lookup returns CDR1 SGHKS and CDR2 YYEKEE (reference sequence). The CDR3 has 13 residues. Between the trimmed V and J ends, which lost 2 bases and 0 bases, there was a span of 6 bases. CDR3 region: CASSFRYSYEQYF. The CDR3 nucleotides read TGTGCCAGCAGCTTTCGCTACTCCTACGAGCAGTACTTC.

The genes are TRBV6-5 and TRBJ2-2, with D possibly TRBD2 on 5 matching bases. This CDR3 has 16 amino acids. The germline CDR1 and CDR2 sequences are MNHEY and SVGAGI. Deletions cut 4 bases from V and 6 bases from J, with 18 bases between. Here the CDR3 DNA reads TGTGCCAGCAGTTTTTCCGGGCGCGGAGGATCCGGGGAGCTGTTTTTT. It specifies CASSFSGRGGSGELFF.

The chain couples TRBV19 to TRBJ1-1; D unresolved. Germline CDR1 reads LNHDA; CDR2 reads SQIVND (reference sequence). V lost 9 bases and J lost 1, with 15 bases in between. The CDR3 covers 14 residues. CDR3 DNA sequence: TGTGCCAGCCGCCCGGGCCGGGAGAACACTGAAGCTTTCTTT. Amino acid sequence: CASRPGRENTEAFF.

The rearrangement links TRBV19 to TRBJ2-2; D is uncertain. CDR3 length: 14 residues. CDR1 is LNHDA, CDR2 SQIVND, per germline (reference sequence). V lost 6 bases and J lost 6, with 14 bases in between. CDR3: CASRADSTAGELFF. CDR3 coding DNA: TGTGCCAGTAGAGCCGACTCAACCGCCGGGGAGCTGTTTTTT. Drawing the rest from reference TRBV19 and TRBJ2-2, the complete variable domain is DGGITQSPKYLFRKEGQNVTLSCEQNLNHDAMYWYRQDPGQGLRLIYYSQIVNDFQKGDIAEGYSVSREKKESFPLTVTSAQKNPTAFYLCASRADSTAGELFFGEGSRLTVL.

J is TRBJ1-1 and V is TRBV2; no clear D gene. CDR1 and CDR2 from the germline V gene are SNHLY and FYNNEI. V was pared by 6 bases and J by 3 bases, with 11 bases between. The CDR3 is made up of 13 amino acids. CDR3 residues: CASRATEYTEAFF. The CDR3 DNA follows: TGTGCCAGCAGGGCCACAGAGTACACTGAAGCTTTCTTT.

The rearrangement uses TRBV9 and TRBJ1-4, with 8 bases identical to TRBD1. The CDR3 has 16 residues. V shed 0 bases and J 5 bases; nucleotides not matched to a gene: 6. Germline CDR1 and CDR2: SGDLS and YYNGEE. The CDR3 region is CASSVGPGQVNEKLFF. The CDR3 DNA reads TGTGCCAGCAGCGTAGGTCCGGGACAGGTGAATGAAAAACTGTTTTTT.

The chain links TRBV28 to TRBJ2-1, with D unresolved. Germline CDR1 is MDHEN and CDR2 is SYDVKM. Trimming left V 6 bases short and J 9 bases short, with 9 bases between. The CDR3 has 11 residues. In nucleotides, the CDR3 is TGTGCCAGCAGGCTAGAGGTTGAGCAGTTCTTC. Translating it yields CASRLEVEQFF.

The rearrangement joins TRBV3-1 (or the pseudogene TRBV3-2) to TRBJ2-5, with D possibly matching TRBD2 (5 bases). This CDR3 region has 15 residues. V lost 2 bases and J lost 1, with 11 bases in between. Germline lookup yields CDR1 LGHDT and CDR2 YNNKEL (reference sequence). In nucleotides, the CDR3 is TGTGCCAGCAGCCAAACCGCGGGTATCCAAGAGACCCAGTACTTC. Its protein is CASSQTAGIQETQYF.

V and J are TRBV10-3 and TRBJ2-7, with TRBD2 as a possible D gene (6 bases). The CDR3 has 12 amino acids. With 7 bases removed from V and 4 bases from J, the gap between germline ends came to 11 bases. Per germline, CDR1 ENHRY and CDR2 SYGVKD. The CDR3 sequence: CAIKGLFYEQYF. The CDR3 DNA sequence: TGTGCCATCAAGGGACTGTTTTACGAGCAGTACTTC.

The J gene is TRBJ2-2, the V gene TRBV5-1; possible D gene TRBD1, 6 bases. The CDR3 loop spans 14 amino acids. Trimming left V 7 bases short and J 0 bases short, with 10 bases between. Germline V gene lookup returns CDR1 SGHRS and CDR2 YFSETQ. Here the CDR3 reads CASSGHSNTGELFF. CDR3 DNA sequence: TGCGCCAGCTCGGGACACTCGAACACCGGGGAGCTGTTTTTT.

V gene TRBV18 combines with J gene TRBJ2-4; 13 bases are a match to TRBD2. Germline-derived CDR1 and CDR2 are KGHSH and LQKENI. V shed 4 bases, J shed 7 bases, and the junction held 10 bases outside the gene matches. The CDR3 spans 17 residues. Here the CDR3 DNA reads TGTGCCAGCTCACGACGTACTAGCGGGGGGGCCCTGAACATTCAGTACTTC. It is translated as CASSRRTSGGALNIQYF.

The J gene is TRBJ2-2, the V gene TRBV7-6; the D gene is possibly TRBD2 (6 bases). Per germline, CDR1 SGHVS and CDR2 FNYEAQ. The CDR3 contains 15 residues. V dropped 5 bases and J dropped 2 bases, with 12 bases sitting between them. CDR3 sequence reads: CASSQTGSNTGELFF. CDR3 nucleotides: TGTGCCAGCAGCCAGACCGGGAGCAACACCGGGGAGCTGTTTTTT.